The 24 T cell receptor beta chains in this list originate from one sample, sequenced in a study of post-analysis software for immune sequencing data. Antigens for these TCRs are unknown. Points from the study as a whole: TRBV segments more frequent in patients than in controls numbered five and included TRBV5-6, TRBV5-1 and TRBV20-1.

Prepared TCR beta cDNA libraries contained unique molecular identifiers. Each CDR3 protein gets one entry after TCRdb re-called the PCR reads with MiXCR. This table has fewer than 850,000 distinct CDR3 sequences, less than 35% appearing once. The sequencing sample was made of blood. The receptors come from a girl aged 5-17 years with multiple sclerosis.

The rearrangement links TRBV10-3 to TRBJ1-6; TRBD1 matches at 7 bases. The trim removed 6 bases at V and 5 bases at J, leaving 4 bases unmatched. The CDR3 runs to 14 residues. CDR1 and CDR2 from the germline V gene are ENHRY and SYGVKD. The CDR3, as DNA: TGTGCCATCAGCCGGGGACAGAATAATTCACCCCTCCACTTT. Protein sequence: CAISRGQNNSPLHF.

In its sample, this clonotype was seen many times. One end of the junction does not line up with germline, which may come from a read error. The V gene is TRBV4-3, the J gene TRBJ2-3; D is undetermined. This CDR3 is built from 14 residues. Germline V gene lookup returns CDR1 LGHNA and CDR2 YSLEER. CDR3 bases: TGCGCCAGCAGGCAAGAGAGATTCACAGATACGCAGTATTTT. Translation gives CASRQERFTDTQYF.

In nucleotides, the CDR3 is TGCAGTGCTCCCGACTACTCTAGCACAGATACGCAGTATTTT. It yields the protein CSAPDYSSTDTQYF. V is TRBV20-1 and J is TRBJ2-3; D may be TRBD2 (5 bases). Germline CDR1 and CDR2: DFQATT and SNEGSKA (reference sequence). The CDR3 is 14 residues long. V was cut by 5 bases and J by 0 bases, with 12 bases left in between.

The chain has TRBV9 and TRBJ2-3, with D hard to call. Germline V gives CDR1 SGDLS, CDR2 YYNGEE. Between the trimmed V and J ends, which lost 2 bases and 10 bases, there was a span of 11 bases. This CDR3 is 12 amino acids long. CDR3 in amino acids: CASSVGRSAQYF. CDR3 DNA: TGTGCCAGCAGCGTCGGGCGCTCCGCGCAGTATTTT.

The chain couples TRBV20-1 to TRBJ1-4, with D possibly being TRBD1 (6 bases). With 6 bases removed from V and 7 bases from J, the gap between germline ends came to 18 bases. The germline gives CDR1 DFQATT, CDR2 SNEGSKA (reference sequence). This CDR3 has 14 residues. In DNA form, the CDR3 reads TGCAGTGCCACCAGGACAGCTAACCGTGAAAAACTGTTTTTT. This encodes CSATRTANREKLFF.

The chain carries TRBV5-6 and TRBJ2-5; TRBD1 might be the D (5 bases). The last part of the DNA fits TRBJ2-1 better; the J call may be wrong. The germline V gene encodes CDR1 SGHDT and CDR2 YYEEEE. The CDR3 runs to 13 residues. CDR3 sequence: CASSLVGQETQFF. CDR3 sequence (DNA): TGTGCCAGCAGCTTGGTGGGGCAAGAGACCCAGTTCTTC.

As to this clonotype: A single base separates this from a much larger clone, so it may be a read error. The chain combines TRBV27 with TRBJ2-3; perhaps TRBD1 as D (5 bases). CDR3 length: 15 residues. Germline CDR1 MNHEY, CDR2 SMNVEV (reference sequence). The CDR3 DNA follows: TGTGCCAGCAGTTTGGGTACGGGTGTGACAGATACGCAGGATTTT. It specifies CASSLGTGVTDTQDF.

Only a few counts were recorded for this clonotype. The chain uses TRBV6-4 and TRBJ1-6, with D hard to call. This CDR3 contains 18 residues. Germline CDR1 is MRHNA and CDR2 is SNTAGT. Trimming took off 5 bases at V and 0 bases at J, with 17 bases between the two ends. Here the CDR3 reads CASSTTFVGSSYNSPLHF. The CDR3 DNA is TGTGCCAGCAGTACCACCTTTGTGGGGAGCTCCTATAATTCACCCCTCCACTTT.

The chain is built from TRBV29-1 and TRBJ2-2, with D hard to call. The V and J ends lost 6 bases and 4 bases respectively, with 15 bases between them. Germline V gene sequence: CDR1 SQVTM, CDR2 ANQGSEA. The CDR3 extends over 14 amino acids. The CDR3 sequence: CSVAPGVGTGELFF. The CDR3 DNA follows: TGCAGCGTCGCCCCGGGCGTAGGCACCGGGGAGCTGTTTTTT.

This clonotype has a count of ten or more. The chain recombines TRBV4-3 with TRBJ1-4, with D possibly TRBD1 on 5 matching bases. Per the germline V gene, CDR1 is LGHNA and CDR2 is YSLEER. The V gene lost 4 bases and the J gene lost 8 bases, with 20 bases spanning the gap. This CDR3 comprises 16 residues. Here the CDR3 DNA reads TGCGCCAGCAGCCGAGAAAACATCGGGGGGAGCGAAAAACTGTTTTTT. It translates to CASSRENIGGSEKLFF.

This clonotype was observed a few times. This chain joins TRBV29-1 and TRBJ2-1; D might be TRBD1 or TRBD2, each matching 5 bases. Germline loops: CDR1 SQVTM, CDR2 ANQGSEA. V lost 6 bases to trimming and J lost 9 bases, with 21 bases between them. This CDR3 spans 14 amino acids. Here the CDR3 DNA reads TGCAGCGTCGCCGCCCCACTAGAGAGGGGTGAGCAGTTCTTC. Translated: CSVAAPLERGEQFF.

This clonotype has only a few counts. The chain uses TRBV12-3 or TRBV12-4 and TRBJ2-4; TRBD2 agrees at 10 bases. With 6 bases clipped from V and 6 bases from J, the junction kept 8 bases outside the gene matches. The CDR3 covers 15 residues. CDR3 nucleotide sequence: TGTGCCAGCAGCCTCAGCGGGAGGGGAGGAAACATTCAGTACTTC. Translation: CASSLSGRGGNIQYF.

A few counts support this clonotype. The chain combines TRBV9 with TRBJ1-2, with 9 bases fitting TRBD1. Trimming took 0 bases from V and 7 from J; bases not matched to a gene: 7. Per germline, CDR1 SGDLS and CDR2 YYNGEE. CDR3 length equals 15 residues. The CDR3 nucleotides read TGTGCCAGCAGCGTAGCGCCGGGACAGGGAGGTGGCTACACCTTC. It yields the protein CASSVAPGQGGGYTF.

CDR3 nucleotide sequence: TGTGCCAGCAGCTTTGGCCCACGGGCTTTCTTT. Translation: CASSFGPRAFF. The chain uses TRBV7-2 and TRBJ1-1; D unclear. V was pared by 3 bases and J by 11 bases, with 10 bases between. The CDR3 length is 11 residues. CDR1 SGHTA and CDR2 FQGNSA come from the germline V gene.

This clonotype was picked up many times. The V gene is TRBV27, the J gene TRBJ2-1; D unclear. The CDR3 is 11 residues long. Germline V CDR1 and CDR2: MNHEY, SMNVEV (reference sequence). V was cut by 5 bases and J by 7 bases, with 6 bases left in between. The CDR3: CASSIGNEQFF. The CDR3 coding sequence is TGTGCCAGCAGTATAGGTAATGAGCAGTTCTTC.

In nucleotides, the CDR3 is TGTGCCAGCAGTTACGTTACGGGCCCCACTGAAGCTTTCTTT. Its protein is CASSYVTGPTEAFF. The chain uses TRBV6-6 and TRBJ1-1; D remains unclear. This CDR3 region has 14 residues. Trimming stripped 2 bases from V and 4 bases from J, with 11 bases between. Germline assignment: CDR1 MNHNY and CDR2 SVGAGI (reference sequence).

The CDR3 protein is CASSPGTSASYEQYF. CDR3 sequence (DNA): TGTGCCAGCAGCCCCGGGACTAGCGCCTCCTACGAGCAGTACTTC. The J gene is TRBJ2-7, the V gene TRBV3-1; 10 bases match TRBD2. Germline CDR1 is LGHDT and CDR2 is YNNKEL (reference sequence). The V and J ends lost 4 bases and 0 bases, in that order; junction bases with no gene match: 3. The CDR3 consists of 15 residues.

The chain carries TRBV12-3 or TRBV12-4 and TRBJ2-7; possible D gene TRBD1, 6 bases. The CDR3 is made up of 14 amino acids. Trimming took 4 bases from V and 0 from J, leaving 10 bases between them. The CDR3 loop is CASSSGHSSYEQYF. CDR3 nucleotide sequence: TGTGCCAGCAGTTCGGGACACAGCTCCTACGAGCAGTACTTC.

J is TRBJ2-1 and V is TRBV7-2; D is unclear. Trimming removed 5 bases at V and 8 bases at J, with 7 bases between. The CDR3 length is 11 residues. The germline V gene encodes CDR1 SGHTA and CDR2 FQGNSA. CDR3 nucleotides: TGTGCCAGCAGCACTATCTATGAGCAGTTCTTC. This codes for CASSTIYEQFF.

Only one count was recorded for this clonotype. V and J are TRBV4-1 and TRBJ2-7; either TRBD1 or TRBD2 may supply D (5 bases each). Judging by the DNA end, TRBJ2-5 fits better; the J call may be wrong. Germline lookup yields CDR1 MGHRA and CDR2 YSYEKL. This CDR3 is 14 amino acids long. The CDR3, as DNA: TGCGCCAGCAGCCTAACGTACGGGGCAGAGACCCAGTACTTC. Protein product: CASSLTYGAETQYF.

This clonotype was counted a few times. The chain has TRBV20-1 and TRBJ2-5; D is ambiguous. Germline lookup yields CDR1 DFQATT and CDR2 SNEGSKA (reference sequence). CDR3 length equals 14 residues. Trimming stripped 6 bases from V and 1 base from J, with 15 bases between. CDR3 in DNA: TGCAGTGCAATGCTACAGAGACTCCAAGAGACCCAGTACTTC. Translation: CSAMLQRLQETQYF.

This clonotype was seen only a few times. The rearrangement joins TRBV5-1 to TRBJ2-5; 7 bases are shared with TRBD1. The CDR3 contains 15 residues. The germline gives CDR1 SGHRS, CDR2 YFSETQ. V was clipped by 0 bases and J by 3 bases; unmatched bases: 5. The CDR3 protein is CASSLGPGQEETQYF. CDR3 DNA sequence: TGCGCCAGCAGCTTGGGCCCCGGACAGGAAGAGACCCAGTACTTC.

A few counts support this clonotype. The chain joins TRBV6-2 or TRBV6-3 to TRBJ2-7, with 9 bases that match TRBD2. The CDR3 length is 17 residues. Unmatched junction bases numbered 15, after V lost 5 bases and J lost 4 bases. Germline V gives CDR1 MNHEY, CDR2 SVGEGT. The CDR3 nucleotides read TGTGCCAGCAGTGACCCTCACGGCGGGAGGGCCAGATACGAGCAGTACTTC. Its protein is CASSDPHGGRARYEQYF.

This chain connects TRBV7-2 to TRBJ2-1, with a tentative D call TRBD2 (5 bases). V was clipped by 2 bases and J by 2 bases, with 13 bases between them. In germline, CDR1 is SGHTA, CDR2 FQGNSA. The CDR3 is 16 amino acids. CDR3 bases: TGTGCCAGCAGCTTAAACTCTAGCCCAACCTACAATGAGCAGTTCTTC. Its protein is CASSLNSSPTYNEQFF.